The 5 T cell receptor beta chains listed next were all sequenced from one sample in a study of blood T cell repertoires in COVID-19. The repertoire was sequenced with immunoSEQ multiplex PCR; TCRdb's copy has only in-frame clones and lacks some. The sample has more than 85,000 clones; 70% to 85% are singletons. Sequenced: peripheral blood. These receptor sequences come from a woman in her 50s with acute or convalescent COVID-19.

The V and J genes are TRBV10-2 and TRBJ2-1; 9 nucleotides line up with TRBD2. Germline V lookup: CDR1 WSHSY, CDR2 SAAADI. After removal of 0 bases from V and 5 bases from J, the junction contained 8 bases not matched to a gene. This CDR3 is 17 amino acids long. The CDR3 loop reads CASSESPPSGVNNEQFF. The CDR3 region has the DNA TGCGCCAGCAGTGAGTCGCCACCTAGCGGGGTAAACAATGAGCAGTTCTTC.

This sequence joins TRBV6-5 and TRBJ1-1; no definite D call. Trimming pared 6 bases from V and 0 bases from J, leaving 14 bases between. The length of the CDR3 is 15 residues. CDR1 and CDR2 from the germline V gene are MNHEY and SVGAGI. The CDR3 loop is CASSLSPRVNTEAFF. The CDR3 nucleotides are TGTGCCAGCAGCCTCTCCCCACGGGTGAACACTGAAGCTTTCTTT.

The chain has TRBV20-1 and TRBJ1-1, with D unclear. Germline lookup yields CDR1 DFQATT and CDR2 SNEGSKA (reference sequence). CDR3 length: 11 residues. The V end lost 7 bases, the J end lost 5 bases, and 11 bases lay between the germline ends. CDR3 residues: CSVQVVTEAFF. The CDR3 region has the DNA TGCAGTGTGCAGGTGGTGACTGAAGCTTTCTTT.

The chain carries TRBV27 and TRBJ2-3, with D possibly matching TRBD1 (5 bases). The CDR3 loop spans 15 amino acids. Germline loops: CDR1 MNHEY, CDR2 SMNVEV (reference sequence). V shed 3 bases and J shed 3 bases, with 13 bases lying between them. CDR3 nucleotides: TGTGCCAGCAGTTTCGGCACAGGCGCGACAGATACGCAGTATTTT. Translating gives CASSFGTGATDTQYF.

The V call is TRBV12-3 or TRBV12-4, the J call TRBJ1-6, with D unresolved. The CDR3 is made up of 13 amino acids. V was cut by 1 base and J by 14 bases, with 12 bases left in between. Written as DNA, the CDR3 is TGTGCCAGCAGTTTAGGGTGGAGAGGCACCCTCCACTTT. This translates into CASSLGWRGTLHF.